The rows below give T cell receptor beta chains drawn from one sample of a study of T cells in Graves' hyperthyroidism and ophthalmopathy. TCRdb reprocessed the multiplex PCR reads with MiXCR, giving one entry per CDR3 protein. This sample has about 420,000 distinct CDR3 sequences, with 15% to 19% found just once. Sequencing was performed on blood. The receptors here all came from a woman aged 18-30 years with Graves' hyperthyroidism. The CDR3 runs from the conserved cysteine through the conserved F or W. Each record gives: CDR3 DNA, CDR3 protein, D gene, V gene, clone size, J gene. The D gene is left open where the match is weak. The size entry is marked missing in some rows and otherwise reads once, few, many or a size class.

TGCGCCAGCAGTAGGGGGTTAAGAAGCTCCTACAATGAGCAGTTCTTC CASSRGLRSSYNEQFF - TRBV10-1 once TRBJ2-1
TGTGCCAGCAGCTTAGCTCGAGTGGGAACGGAGCAGTTCTTC CASSLARVGTEQFF - TRBV7-9 many TRBJ2-1
TGTGCCAGCAGCCCTTACCCGGGCGCGCGGCCTTACGAGCAGTACTTC CASSPYPGARPYEQYF - TRBV5-5 - TRBJ2-7
TGTGCCAGCAGCCCCTACCGACAGGGGGCGGGAGAGCAGTACTTC CASSPYRQGAGEQYF TRBD1 TRBV9 many TRBJ2-7
TGTGCCAGCAGCCTTGGGGCAGGACAAGCTAATGAAAAACTGTTTTTT CASSLGAGQANEKLFF - TRBV7-2 many TRBJ1-4
TGTGCAAGCAGGCTTTTCGAGCAGTACTTC CASRLFEQYF - TRBV6-1 many TRBJ2-7
TGTGCCAGCAGTGCCGGGACCGTTGGCTACACCTTC CASSAGTVGYTF - TRBV28 - TRBJ1-2
TGTGCCAGCAGTTTACCGGGTAGCGGGAGGGCGGTTAGGTCCTACAATGAGCAGTTCTTC CASSLPGSGRAVRSYNEQFF TRBD2 TRBV28 - TRBJ2-1
TGCGCCAGCAGCTTGGCCTCTGGGGGGAACACTGAAGCTTTCTTT CASSLASGGNTEAFF - TRBV5-1 many TRBJ1-1
TGTGCCAGCAGTTTGAGCGGGGGACCCTACGAGCAGTACTTC CASSLSGGPYEQYF TRBD2 TRBV12-3/TRBV12-4 many TRBJ2-7
TGTGCCAGCTCACCTACGGGAGTGGGCGCTTTCTTT CASSPTGVGAFF - TRBV18 many TRBJ1-1
TGCGCCAGCAGTGCCGGGGGGGCTCCCTACGAGCAGTACTTC CASSAGGAPYEQYF TRBD2 TRBV5-1 - TRBJ2-7
TGTGCCAGCAGCGCCACAGGGGGGATCCAAGAGACCCAGTACTTC CASSATGGIQETQYF TRBD1 TRBV7-3 many TRBJ2-5
TGTGCCAGCAGTATCACTCCCGGGACAGGCAGTACCTACGAGCAGTACTTC CASSITPGTGSTYEQYF TRBD1 TRBV12-3/TRBV12-4 many TRBJ2-7
TGCGCCAGCAGTGACAGTAGTTGGGGGGGCGAGCAGTTCTTC CASSDSSWGGEQFF - TRBV10-1 many TRBJ2-1
TGTGCCAGCAGTGTTGGACTAGCGGAAACCGGGGAGCTGTTTTTT CASSVGLAETGELFF TRBD2 TRBV6-1 many TRBJ2-2
TGTGCCACCAGTTCCGACGGCCCAGCTAGCACAGATACGCAGTATTTT CATSSDGPASTDTQYF - TRBV24-1 many TRBJ2-3
TGTGCCAGCAGCGTATTAGGGGGCCCCGATTCCTACGAGCAGTACTTC CASSVLGGPDSYEQYF TRBD1 TRBV9 many TRBJ2-7
TGTGCCAGCAGCCAACCGGACAGGGGGTATTACAATGAGCAGTTCTTC CASSQPDRGYYNEQFF TRBD1 TRBV3-1 many TRBJ2-1
TGTGCCAGCAGTTTTGGGTGGAGCTCCTACAATGAGCAGTTCTTC CASSFGWSSYNEQFF - TRBV12-3/TRBV12-4 - TRBJ2-1
TGTGCCAGCAGTGAAGCGAACAGGAGATCCAATCAGCCCCAGCATTTT CASSEANRRSNQPQHF - TRBV6-1 many TRBJ1-5
TGTGCCAGCAGTGAAAACAGGGTAAATGAGCAGTTCTTC CASSENRVNEQFF - TRBV6-1 many TRBJ2-1
TGTGCCAGCAGCTCCAGGCTGACCCAGTACTTC CASSSRLTQYF - TRBV7-2 few TRBJ2-5
TGTGCCAGCAGCTTATATTGGACAGGTACCTACGAGCAGTACTTC CASSLYWTGTYEQYF TRBD1 TRBV7-2 many TRBJ2-7
TGCAGTGCTAGACCCGTGACTAGCGGGAGCTTCGAGCAGTACTTC CSARPVTSGSFEQYF TRBD2 TRBV20-1 many TRBJ2-7
TGTGCCAGCAGTGGCACTAGGCGGAGCAATCAGCCCCAGCATTTT CASSGTRRSNQPQHF - TRBV6-1 many TRBJ1-5